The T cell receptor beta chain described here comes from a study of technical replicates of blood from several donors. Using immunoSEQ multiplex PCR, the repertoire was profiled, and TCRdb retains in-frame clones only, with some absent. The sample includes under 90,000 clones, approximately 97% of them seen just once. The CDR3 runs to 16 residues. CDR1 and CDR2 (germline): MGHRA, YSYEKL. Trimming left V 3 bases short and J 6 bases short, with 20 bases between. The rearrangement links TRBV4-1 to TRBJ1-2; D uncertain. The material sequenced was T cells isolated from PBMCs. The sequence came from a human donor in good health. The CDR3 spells CASSHPLRSSGNGYTF. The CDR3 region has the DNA TGCGCCAGCAGCCACCCGTTAAGGTCCAGCGGGAATGGCTACACCTTC.